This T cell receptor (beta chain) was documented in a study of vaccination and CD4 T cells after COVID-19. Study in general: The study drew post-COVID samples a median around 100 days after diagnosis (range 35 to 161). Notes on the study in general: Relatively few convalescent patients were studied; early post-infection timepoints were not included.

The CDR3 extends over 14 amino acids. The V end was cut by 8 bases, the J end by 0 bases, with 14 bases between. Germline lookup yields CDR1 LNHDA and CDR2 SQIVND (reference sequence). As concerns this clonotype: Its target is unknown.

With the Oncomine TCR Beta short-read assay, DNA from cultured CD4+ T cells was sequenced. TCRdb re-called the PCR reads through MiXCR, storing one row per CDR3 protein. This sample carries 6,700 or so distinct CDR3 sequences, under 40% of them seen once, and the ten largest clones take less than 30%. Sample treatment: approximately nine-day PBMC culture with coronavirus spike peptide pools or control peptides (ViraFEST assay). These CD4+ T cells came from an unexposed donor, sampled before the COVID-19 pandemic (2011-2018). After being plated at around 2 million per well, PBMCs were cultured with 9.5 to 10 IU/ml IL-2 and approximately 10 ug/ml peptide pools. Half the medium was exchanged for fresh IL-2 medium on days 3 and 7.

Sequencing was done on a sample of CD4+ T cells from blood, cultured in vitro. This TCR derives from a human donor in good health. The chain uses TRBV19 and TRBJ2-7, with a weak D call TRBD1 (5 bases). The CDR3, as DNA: TGTGCCAGTCAGGTATCCGGACACTCCTACGAGCAGTACTTC. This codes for CASQVSGHSYEQYF.